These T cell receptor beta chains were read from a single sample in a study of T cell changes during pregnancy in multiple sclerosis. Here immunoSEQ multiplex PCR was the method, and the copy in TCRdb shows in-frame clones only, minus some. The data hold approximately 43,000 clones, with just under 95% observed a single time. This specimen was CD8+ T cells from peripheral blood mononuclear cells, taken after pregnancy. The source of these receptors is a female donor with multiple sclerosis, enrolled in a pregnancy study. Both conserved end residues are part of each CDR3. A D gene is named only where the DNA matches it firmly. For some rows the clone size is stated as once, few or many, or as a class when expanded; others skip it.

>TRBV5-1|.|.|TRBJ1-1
CASSLAGGAGTEAFF
TGCGCCAGCAGCTTGGCCGGGGGGGCGGGCACTGAAGCTTTCTTT
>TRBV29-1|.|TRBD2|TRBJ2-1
CSVEDRGTSYSSYNEQFF
TGCAGCGTTGAAGATCGGGGGACTAGCTACAGCTCCTACAATGAGCAGTTCTTC
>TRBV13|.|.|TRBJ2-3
CASSLRGGALSSTDTQYF
TGTGCCAGCAGCTTAAGGGGGGGGGCTTTGTCTAGCACAGATACGCAGTATTTT
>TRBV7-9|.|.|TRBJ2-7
CASSASPIYEQYF
TGTGCCAGCAGCGCAAGCCCGATCTACGAGCAGTACTTC
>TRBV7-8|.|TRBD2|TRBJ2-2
CAGGDTGELFF
TGTGCGGGAGGGGACACCGGGGAGCTGTTTTTT
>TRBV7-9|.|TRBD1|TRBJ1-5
CASSLTGDQPQHF
TGTGCCAGCAGCCTTACAGGGGATCAGCCCCAGCATTTT
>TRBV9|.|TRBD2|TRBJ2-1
CASTPGLAGNYNEQFF
TGTGCCAGCACCCCAGGCCTAGCGGGGAATTACAATGAGCAGTTCTTC
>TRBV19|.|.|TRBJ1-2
CASSFPTAPYGYTF
TGTGCCAGTAGTTTTCCGACAGCGCCTTATGGCTACACCTTC
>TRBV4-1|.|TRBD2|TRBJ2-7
CASSPLGAGESRHEQYF
TGCGCCAGCAGCCCATTAGGGGCGGGGGAGTCCCGCCACGAGCAGTACTTC
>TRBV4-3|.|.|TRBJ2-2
CASSQELVQVTGELFF
TGCGCCAGCAGCCAAGAACTGGTTCAGGTCACCGGGGAGCTGTTTTTT
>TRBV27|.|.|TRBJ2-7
CASSSDSLAPMIQYF
TGTGCCAGCAGTTCAGACAGCTTGGCCCCTATGATACAGTACTTC
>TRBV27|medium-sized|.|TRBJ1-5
CASSLSGRLQPQHF
TGTGCCAGCAGTTTATCGGGCAGGCTTCAGCCCCAGCATTTT